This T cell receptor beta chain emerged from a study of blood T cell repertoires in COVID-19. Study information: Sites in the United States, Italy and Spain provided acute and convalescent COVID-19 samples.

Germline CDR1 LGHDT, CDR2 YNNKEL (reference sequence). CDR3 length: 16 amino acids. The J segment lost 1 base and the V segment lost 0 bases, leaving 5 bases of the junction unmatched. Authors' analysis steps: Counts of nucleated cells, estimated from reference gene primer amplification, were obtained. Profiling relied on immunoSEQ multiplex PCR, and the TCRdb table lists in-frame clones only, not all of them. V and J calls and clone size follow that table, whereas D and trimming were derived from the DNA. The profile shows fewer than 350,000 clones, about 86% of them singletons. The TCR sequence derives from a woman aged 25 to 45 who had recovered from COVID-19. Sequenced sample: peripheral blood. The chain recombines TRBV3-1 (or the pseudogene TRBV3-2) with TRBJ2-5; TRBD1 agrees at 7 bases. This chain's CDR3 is CASSQEMWTGQETQYF. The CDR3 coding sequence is TGTGCCAGCAGCCAAGAGATGTGGACAGGCCAAGAGACCCAGTACTTC.